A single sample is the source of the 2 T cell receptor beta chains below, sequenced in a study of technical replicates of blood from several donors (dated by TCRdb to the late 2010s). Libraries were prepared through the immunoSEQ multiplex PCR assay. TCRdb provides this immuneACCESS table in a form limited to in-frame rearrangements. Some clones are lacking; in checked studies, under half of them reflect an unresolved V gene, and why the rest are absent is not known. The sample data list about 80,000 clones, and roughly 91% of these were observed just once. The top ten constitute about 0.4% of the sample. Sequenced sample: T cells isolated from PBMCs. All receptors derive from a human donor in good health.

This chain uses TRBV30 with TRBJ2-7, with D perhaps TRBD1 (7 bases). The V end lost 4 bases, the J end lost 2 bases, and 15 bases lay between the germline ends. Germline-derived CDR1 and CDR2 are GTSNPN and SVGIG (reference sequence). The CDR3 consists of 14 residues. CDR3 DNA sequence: TGTGCCTGGAAGATGCAGGGGGAGGCCTACGAGCAGTACTTC. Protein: CAWKMQGEAYEQYF.

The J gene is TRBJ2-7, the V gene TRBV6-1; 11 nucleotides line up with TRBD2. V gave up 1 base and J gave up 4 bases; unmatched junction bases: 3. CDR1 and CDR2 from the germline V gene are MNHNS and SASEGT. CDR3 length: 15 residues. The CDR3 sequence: CASSEGRTSGYEQYF. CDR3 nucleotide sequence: TGTGCCAGCAGTGAAGGCAGGACTAGCGGGTACGAGCAGTACTTC.